This is a list of T cell receptor beta chains from one sample in a study of T cells in Graves' hyperthyroidism and ophthalmopathy. TCRdb itself ran the multiplex PCR reads through MiXCR, one entry per CDR3 protein. This table has roughly 420,000 distinct CDR3 sequences, 15% to 19% appearing once. Specimen: blood. All receptors come from a woman under 30 with Graves' hyperthyroidism. Each CDR3 is given with its conserved first and last residue. The D gene is left open where the match is weak. Where a row states a size, it is once, few, many or the class of an expanded clone; other rows omit it.

abundance	d_gene	v_gene	j_gene	CDR3aa	CDR3nt
.	.	TRBV6-5	TRBJ2-3	CASSYRLGSDTQYF	TGTGCCAGCAGTTACAGGCTAGGGTCAGATACGCAGTATTTT
many	.	TRBV20-1	TRBJ2-1	CSARVGRLKQFF	TGCAGTGCTAGAGTAGGCAGGTTAAAGCAGTTCTTC
many	.	TRBV5-1	TRBJ2-3	CASSPNYRGDTQYF	TGCGCCAGCAGCCCCAACTACCGCGGGGATACGCAGTATTTT
.	TRBD2	TRBV4-3	TRBJ2-2	CASSHRGEVTGELFF	TGCGCCAGCAGCCACCGGGGGGAGGTCACCGGGGAGCTGTTTTTT
few	TRBD2	TRBV10-1	TRBJ2-1	CASSESRLAGGPEQFF	TGCGCCAGCAGTGAGTCGAGGCTAGCGGGAGGGCCTGAGCAGTTCTTC
many	TRBD1	TRBV20-1	TRBJ2-4	CSSDREGKNIQYF	TGCAGTTCCGACAGGGAAGGCAAAAACATTCAGTACTTC
.	TRBD1	TRBV10-2	TRBJ1-1	CTSRTKGQGVVNTEAFF	TGCACCAGCAGAACGAAGGGACAGGGGGTAGTGAACACTGAAGCTTTCTTT
.	.	TRBV6-1	TRBJ2-3	CASSSLSPTDTQYF	TGTGCCAGCAGTTCCCTGTCCCCCACAGATACGCAGTATTTT
few	.	TRBV6-1	TRBJ2-1	CASSESTDRYNEQFF	TGTGCCAGCAGTGAAAGCACAGACCGATACAATGAGCAGTTCTTC
few	TRBD1	TRBV7-9	TRBJ1-1	CASSLEGTGRTEAFF	TGTGCCAGCAGCTTAGAGGGGACAGGGCGCACTGAAGCTTTCTTT
few	.	TRBV20-1	TRBJ1-1	CSARVGRLNTEAFF	TGCAGTGCTAGAGTTGGCAGGTTGAACACTGAAGCTTTCTTT
many	.	TRBV7-2	TRBJ2-7	CASSRRTVSYEQYF	TGTGCCAGTTCGAGGAGGACAGTCTCCTACGAGCAGTACTTC
many	TRBD1	TRBV11-2	TRBJ2-5	CASSWGQGRGETQYF	TGTGCCAGCAGCTGGGGACAGGGCAGAGGGGAGACCCAGTACTTC
many	.	TRBV6-5	TRBJ2-5	CASSYSETQYF	TGTGCCAGCAGTTACTCGGAGACCCAGTACTTC
many	.	TRBV20-1	TRBJ2-2	CSARGGRINTGELFF	TGCAGTGCTAGAGGAGGCAGAATCAACACCGGGGAGCTGTTTTTT
few	TRBD1	TRBV9	TRBJ1-1	CASSLPTTGANTEAFF	TGTGCCAGCAGCCTCCCAACGACAGGGGCCAACACTGAAGCTTTCTTT
few	.	TRBV24-1	TRBJ2-2	CATSDFGELFF	TGTGCCACCAGTGATTTCGGGGAGCTGTTTTTT
many	.	TRBV11-2	TRBJ2-3	CASSRSGAHPTDTQYF	TGTGCCAGCAGCCGCTCCGGGGCCCACCCCACAGATACGCAGTATTTT
many	.	TRBV7-8	TRBJ2-5	CASSSNEGGETQYF	TGTGCCAGCAGCTCTAACGAAGGGGGAGAGACCCAGTACTTC
many	.	TRBV2	TRBJ2-1	CASSHAGATYNEQFF	TGTGCCAGCAGTCACGCGGGGGCGACCTACAATGAGCAGTTCTTC
many	.	TRBV6-2/TRBV6-3	TRBJ1-5	CASSYERGKVQQPQHF	TGTGCCAGCAGTTACGAAAGGGGGAAGGTCCAACAGCCCCAGCATTTT
few	.	TRBV20-1	TRBJ2-7	CSASKAESISYEQYF	TGCAGTGCTAGTAAGGCAGAATCCATATCCTACGAGCAGTACTTC
many	TRBD1	TRBV20-1	TRBJ2-4	CSAPGQANIQYF	TGCAGTGCTCCGGGACAGGCGAACATTCAGTACTTC
few	.	TRBV2	TRBJ1-5	CASSSLGRVQGNQPQHF	TGTGCCAGCAGTTCCCTAGGGAGGGTTCAGGGCAATCAGCCCCAGCATTTT
many	TRBD1	TRBV7-3	TRBJ2-3	CASSPYRGRGTDTQYF	TGTGCCAGCAGCCCCTACAGGGGGCGCGGCACAGATACGCAGTATTTT
many	TRBD1	TRBV12-3/TRBV12-4	TRBJ2-3	CASSLGTGSTDTQYF	TGTGCCAGCAGTCTCGGGACAGGATCCACAGATACGCAGTATTTT
few	.	TRBV13	TRBJ1-2	CASSSSAGNYGYTF	TGTGCCAGCAGCTCTTCCGCAGGGAACTATGGCTACACCTTC
many	.	TRBV19	TRBJ1-5	CASSRSAGHPPQHF	TGTGCCAGTAGTAGATCGGCCGGCCATCCGCCCCAGCATTTT
.	.	TRBV3-1	TRBJ1-2	CASSQVYGGYTF	TGTGCCAGCAGCCAAGTATATGGAGGCTACACCTTC
many	TRBD1	TRBV7-2	TRBJ2-3	CASSTQGGRFESTDTQYF	TGTGCCAGCAGCACACAGGGGGGTCGATTCGAAAGCACAGATACGCAGTATTTT
many	.	TRBV5-1	TRBJ2-3	CASSLHGAFTDTQYF	TGCGCCAGCAGCTTGCATGGGGCGTTCACAGATACGCAGTATTTT
once	TRBD2	TRBV11-1	TRBJ2-7	CASSRTSGGPRNYEQYF	TGTGCCAGCAGCCGGACTAGCGGGGGGCCGCGGAACTACGAGCAGTACTTC
many	.	TRBV5-1	TRBJ1-1	CASSLTPGGNTEAFF	TGCGCCAGCAGCTTGACCCCGGGAGGGAACACTGAAGCTTTCTTT
medium-sized	.	TRBV6-2/TRBV6-3	TRBJ1-1	CASSYREYSEAFF	TGTGCCAGCAGTTACCGGGAGTACTCTGAAGCTTTCTTT
.	.	TRBV24-1	TRBJ2-4	CAILASPLNGKNIQYF	TGTGCCATCCTAGCGTCCCCCCTGAACGGCAAAAACATTCAGTACTTC
.	.	TRBV3-1	TRBJ2-7	CASSQDTGWGYEQYF	TGTGCCAGCAGCCAAGATACAGGCTGGGGCTACGAGCAGTACTTC
many	.	TRBV12-3/TRBV12-4	TRBJ1-5	CASSLNQPQHF	TGTGCCAGCAGTTTAAATCAGCCCCAGCATTTT
.	TRBD2	TRBV7-2	TRBJ2-1	CASSFPLKRGLYNEQFF	TGTGCCAGCAGCTTTCCCCTAAAGCGGGGCCTCTACAATGAGCAGTTCTTC
few	TRBD2	TRBV20-1	TRBJ2-7	CSARPTSGGDYEQYF	TGCAGTGCTAGACCTACTAGCGGGGGGGACTACGAGCAGTACTTC
.	.	TRBV28	TRBJ1-4	CASSPDRSQLNEKLFF	TGTGCCAGCAGTCCAGATAGGAGTCAGCTGAATGAAAAACTGTTTTTT
many	.	TRBV5-8	TRBJ1-5	CASSSLGADQPQHF	TGTGCCAGCAGCTCGCTTGGGGCCGATCAGCCCCAGCATTTT